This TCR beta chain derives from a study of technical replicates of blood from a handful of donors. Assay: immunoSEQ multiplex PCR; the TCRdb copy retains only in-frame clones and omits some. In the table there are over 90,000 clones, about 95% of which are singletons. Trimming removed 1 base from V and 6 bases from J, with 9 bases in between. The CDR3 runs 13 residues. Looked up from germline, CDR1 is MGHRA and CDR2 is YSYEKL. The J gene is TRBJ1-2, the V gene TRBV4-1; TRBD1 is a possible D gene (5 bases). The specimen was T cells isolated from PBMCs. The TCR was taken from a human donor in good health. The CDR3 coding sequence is TGCGCCAGCAGCCAAGTTTTACAGGATGGCTACACCTTC. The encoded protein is CASSQVLQDGYTF.